The rows below give T cell receptor beta chains drawn from one sample of a study of blood T cell repertoires in COVID-19. Generated by immunoSEQ multiplex PCR, the TCRdb table keeps only in-frame clones and is missing some. Of 65,000 or so clones in the sample, under 80% were seen once. The sample taken for sequencing was PBMCs or T cells enriched from blood (not recorded which). These receptors were taken from a woman aged 55-70 years who had been exposed to COVID-19. The conserved cysteine and the conserved F or W are not part of the CDR3 here. Size is omitted from some rows. Given values are once, few, many or a class for expanded clones.

V: TRBV5-6
size: -
J: TRBJ2-7
CDR3: ASTGGLLTYEQY

V: TRBV7-9
size: -
J: TRBJ1-2
CDR3: ASSLGGNYGYT

V: TRBV19
size: once
J: TRBJ2-7
CDR3: ASSTGGLSYEQY

V: TRBV6-4
size: -
J: TRBJ2-1
CDR3: ASSMLAGVNEQF

V: TRBV28
size: -
J: TRBJ2-2
CDR3: ASSGMGQGITGELF

V: TRBV29-1
size: -
J: TRBJ2-5
CDR3: SGAGARETQY

V: TRBV11-3
size: -
J: TRBJ1-1
CDR3: ASSRNHGTEAF

V: TRBV6-5
size: -
J: TRBJ1-2
CDR3: ASRDRGSNYGYT

V: TRBV24-1
size: once
J: TRBJ1-2
CDR3: ATSDLAGNYGYT

V: TRBV6-5
size: -
J: TRBJ2-1
CDR3: ASRLAGSYNEQF

V: TRBV2
size: -
J: TRBJ2-4
CDR3: ASSNGLAGGLRNIQY

V: TRBV7-2
size: -
J: TRBJ2-1
CDR3: ASSPTGRGGQYEQF

V: TRBV7-2
size: once
J: TRBJ2-7
CDR3: ASSLQAGDYEQY

V: TRBV28
size: -
J: TRBJ1-3
CDR3: ASRRWSGAGNTIY

V: TRBV28
size: -
J: TRBJ1-1
CDR3: ASTARGQGGSGAF

V: TRBV10-1
size: -
J: TRBJ1-4
CDR3: ASSVWTGGEKLF

V: TRBV19
size: -
J: TRBJ2-1
CDR3: ASSIRSGTTRWEQF

V: TRBV7-9
size: few
J: TRBJ1-1
CDR3: ASRRGRNTEAF